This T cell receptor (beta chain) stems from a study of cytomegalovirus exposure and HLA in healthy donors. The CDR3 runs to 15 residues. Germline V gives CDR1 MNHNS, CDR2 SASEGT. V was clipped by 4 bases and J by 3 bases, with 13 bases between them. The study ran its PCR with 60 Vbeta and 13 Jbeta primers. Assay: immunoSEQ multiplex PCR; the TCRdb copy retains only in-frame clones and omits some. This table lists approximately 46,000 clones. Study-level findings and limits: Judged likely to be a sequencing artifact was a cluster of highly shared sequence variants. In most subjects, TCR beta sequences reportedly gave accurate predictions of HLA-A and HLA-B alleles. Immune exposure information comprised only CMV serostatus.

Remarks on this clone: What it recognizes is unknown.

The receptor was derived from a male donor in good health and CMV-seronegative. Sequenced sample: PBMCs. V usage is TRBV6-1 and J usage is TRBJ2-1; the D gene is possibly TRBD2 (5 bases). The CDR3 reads CASSAGAELYNEQFF. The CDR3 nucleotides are TGTGCCAGCAGTGCTGGAGCGGAACTCTACAATGAGCAGTTCTTC.